The clone carrying this T cell receptor beta chain came up a few times. The CDR3 spans 14 residues. CDR1 is LGHNA and CDR2 is YNFKEQ in the germline V gene. The V gene lost 0 bases and the J gene lost 7 bases, with 13 bases spanning the gap. The assay was immunoSEQ multiplex PCR, and TCRdb's table has in-frame clones only and misses some. The sample shows about 27,000 clones, 70% to 85% of them seen only once. This sample is part of a study of somatic mutations in cytotoxic T cells in rheumatoid arthritis. Isolation of CD4+ and CD8+ cells used positive magnetic bead selection, with purity checked by flow cytometry.

Source material: CD8+ T cells sorted from blood. The sequence came from a woman between 18 and 30 years old in good health. The rearrangement uses TRBV4-2 and TRBJ2-7; D could derive from TRBD1 or TRBD2 (6 bases each). CDR3 sequence: CASSQDRGLREQYF. The DNA of the CDR3 is TGTGCCAGCAGCCAAGATCGGGGGCTTAGAGAGCAGTACTTC.